The T cell receptor (beta chain) under discussion was sequenced for a study of T cells in Graves' hyperthyroidism and ophthalmopathy. Exclusion of patients followed from uncontrolled infection, other autoimmune disease, pregnancy or lactation. On the basis of clinical symptoms, serum thyroxine and TRAb, thyroid ultrasound and orbital computed tomography, diagnoses were made. Concerning this clonotype itself: Its matching antigen is unknown.

RNA transcripts gave rise to amplified TCR beta CDR3 regions. The primer set for the first-round RT-PCR of the TCR CDR3 was HTBI. TCRdb re-called the multiplex PCR reads through MiXCR, storing one row per CDR3 protein. The data contain about 640,000 distinct CDR3 sequences, 40% to 55% of them singletons. The CDR3 extends over 15 amino acids. Germline loops: CDR1 SGHVS, CDR2 FQNEAQ. V lost 5 bases and J 6 bases, leaving 19 bases between the germline ends. Study-wide results and caveats: A 13 V-J model separated ophthalmopathy from stable hyperthyroidism.

Sequencing was carried out using peripheral blood or thyroid tissue (not recorded which). The sequence was obtained from an adult man with Graves' disease, either hyperthyroidism or ophthalmopathy (not recorded which). The chain combines TRBV7-8 with TRBJ1-1; D might be TRBD1 (5 bases). The CDR3 region is CASSQGGAGRSEAFF. The CDR3 DNA reads as TGTGCCAGCAGCCAAGGAGGTGCAGGGCGGTCTGAAGCTTTCTTT.